The clone carrying this T cell receptor (beta chain) was seen just once. What it recognizes is unknown. Healthy bone marrow donors made up the donors. PCR was performed using 60 Vbeta and 13 Jbeta primers. Here immunoSEQ multiplex PCR was the method, and the copy in TCRdb shows in-frame clones only, minus some. The sample has about 190,000 clones, 65% to 85% seen once. This specimen belongs to a study of cytomegalovirus exposure and HLA in healthy donors. Study-wide points: Looking again later, the authors saw that most CMV-associated TCR beta chains seemed HLA-restricted. Another analysis was done later, and it associated around 17,000 TCR beta sequences with HLA alleles at 0.05 false discovery rate. In a later analysis, a genetic analysis reported fewer productive-TCR N-insertions in an Asian-associated ancestry cluster than the cohort average.

The sequence was collected from a woman in her twenties or thirties in good health and CMV-seropositive. Sequenced material: PBMCs.

The CDR3 nucleotides read TGTGCCAGCAGTCCGGGACTAGGGGCCTACGAGCAGTACTTC. Its translation: CASSPGLGAYEQYF. The chain uses TRBV6-5 and TRBJ2-7; TRBD2 agrees at 8 bases. The V gene's germline CDR1 is MNHEY and CDR2 SVGAGI. V dropped 5 bases and J dropped 2; count of bases not matched to a gene: 5. This CDR3 region has 14 residues.